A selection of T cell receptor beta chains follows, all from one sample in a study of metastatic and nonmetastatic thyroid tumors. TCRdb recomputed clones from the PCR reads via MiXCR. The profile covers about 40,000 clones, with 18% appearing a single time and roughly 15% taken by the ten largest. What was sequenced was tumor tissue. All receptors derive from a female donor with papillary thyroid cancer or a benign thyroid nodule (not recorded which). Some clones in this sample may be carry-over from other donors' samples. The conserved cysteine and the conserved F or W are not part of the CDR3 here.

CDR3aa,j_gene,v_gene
ASSLSRWYRPQY,TRBJ2-7,TRBV7-9
ASSLAGTGYYGYT,TRBJ1-2,TRBV5-8
ASSSPGHPRDEQF,TRBJ2-1,TRBV19
AISDPRLGAYGYT,TRBJ1-2,TRBV10-3
SARDPLREKLF,TRBJ1-4,TRBV20-1
ASSLFVRPSGENYEQY,TRBJ2-7,TRBV7-8
ASRRSREPRQETQY,TRBJ2-5,TRBV28
ASSLFRDGGEAF,TRBJ1-1,TRBV28
ASTSSWWREEFNEQY,TRBJ2-7,TRBV6-2/TRBV6-3
SARGLTYEQY,TRBJ2-7,TRBV20-1
ASTMVGANEKLF,TRBJ1-4,TRBV19
ASRTSGGTYEQY,TRBJ2-7,TRBV10-2
ASSEGGPLGKLF,TRBJ1-4,TRBV6-1
ASSPRGQAIQPQH,TRBJ1-5,TRBV19
ASSDTTRGGPPEQY,TRBJ2-7,TRBV6-4
ASSPGTSGSYEQY,TRBJ2-7,TRBV28
ATIRWGSYNEQF,TRBJ2-1,TRBV24-1
ASSDERGLSPLH,TRBJ1-6,TRBV6-2/TRBV6-3
ASSDLGHWNTEAS,TRBJ1-1,TRBV28
ASSHGQQETQY,TRBJ2-5,TRBV5-1
ASSQVPATGDGYT,TRBJ1-2,TRBV7-9
AWTGSGQGSYKQY,TRBJ2-7,TRBV30
ASSQVAGSHNEQF,TRBJ2-1,TRBV7-6
SVVVAATPRDTQY,TRBJ2-3,TRBV29-1
SAPSRGEGVELF,TRBJ2-2,TRBV20-1
ASSATGSYGYT,TRBJ1-2,TRBV6-1
ASSVTSGGTYEQY,TRBJ2-7,TRBV5-1
ASSYSDGLAGPDTQY,TRBJ2-3,TRBV6-6
ATSAGLAGNEQY,TRBJ2-7,TRBV24-1
ASRAGTGEIGELF,TRBJ2-2,TRBV2
SARAAKGQNEAF,TRBJ1-1,TRBV20-1
ASRDRVDSSGNTIY,TRBJ1-3,TRBV19
ASEDRYSTDTQY,TRBJ2-3,TRBV11-1
SSILSWYRERFYEQY,TRBJ2-7,TRBV27
ASNRKWVPNTEAF,TRBJ1-1,TRBV6-1
ASSYGGTPREQY,TRBJ2-7,TRBV6-6
ASSLLTGDQPQH,TRBJ1-5,TRBV7-8
ASSLIPQGGFNEQF,TRBJ2-1,TRBV11-1
ASGLATSGGWADTQY,TRBJ2-3,TRBV12-5
ASSLDRTGELF,TRBJ2-2,TRBV5-1
SARDLQSSYEQY,TRBJ2-7,TRBV20-1
ASSLAGTGTYEQY,TRBJ2-7,TRBV5-1
ASSSILGGTDTQY,TRBJ2-3,TRBV6-1
ASSLPGTDTQY,TRBJ2-3,TRBV6-1
ASNLGTDTQY,TRBJ2-3,TRBV7-2
ASSAGDLGTEAF,TRBJ1-1,TRBV9
SASSGTRNNEQF,TRBJ2-1,TRBV20-1
ASSLNREGRDEQF,TRBJ2-1,TRBV27
SARNYGVNTEAF,TRBJ1-1,TRBV20-1
ASSARQGAGYGYT,TRBJ1-2,TRBV27
ASSDGTGSTDTQY,TRBJ2-3,TRBV2
SAIGTANQPQH,TRBJ1-5,TRBV20-1
ASSVGFSGRSQY,TRBJ2-3,TRBV9
ASSQGAGGNQPQH,TRBJ1-5,TRBV3-1
ASRSGGLKTQY,TRBJ2-5,TRBV27
ASSGTGTVDEQY,TRBJ2-7,TRBV6-1